Sequencing of this TCR beta chain was carried out in a study of T cell responses to AZD1222 COVID-19 vaccine (dated by TCRdb to 2020 to 2023). Regarding the complete study: AZD1222 recipients with second doses at about 4 weeks or about 12 weeks were pooled, because spike-specific TCR depth and breadth did not differ between schedules. A total of 233 trial participants underwent TCR sequencing, of whom roughly 210 had received two doses of AZD1222 and about 25 had received two doses of the MenACWY control vaccine. Enrollment into the trials was organized by age into subgroups of 18-55, 56-69 and 70-plus years, and those subgroups contained about 150, 27 and 61 TCR-sequenced participants, respectively.

The time point label here, explained by the study, means: baseline before first vaccination. Samples from vaccinated people were obtained from the UK trials COV001 and COV002, which included a single-blind randomized controlled phase 2/3 trial of AZD1222 (ChAdOx1 nCoV-19) in healthy adults. Trial participant PBMC samples were collected at day 0 and day 28 after the second dose for TCRbeta chain sequencing. The CDR3 regions of human TCRbeta chains were subjected to immunosequencing. Per the original workflow: Repertoire TCRs were matched against a reference library of SARS-CoV-2-specific TCRs generated with the MIRA antigen-specificity platform. Breadth was defined as the fraction of unique TCRs that were SARS-CoV-2-associated, and depth was defined as the fraction of total T cells that were SARS-CoV-2-associated. Each spike-specific TCR was assigned to its reactive spike region and to a CD4 or CD8 class using the MIRA data. Log10-transformed breadth and depth values were compared by one-way ANOVA with Sidak's multiple comparisons tests. TCRdb provides this immuneACCESS table in a form limited to in-frame rearrangements. Some clones are lacking; in checked studies, under half of them reflect an unresolved V gene, and why the rest are absent is not known. That table gives V, J and clone size, and the DNA gave D and trimming. The sample records roughly 160,000 clones, 91% of which are singletons. The top ten constitute over 1.5% of the sample.

The CDR3 sequence holds 15 residues, the cysteine and phenylalanine included. Only the CDR3 DNA is retained, 45 bases long and in frame from the first base. The junction carries 13 bases between V and J, which are trimmed by 4 bases and 2 bases respectively. CDR1 and CDR2, per the germline V gene, are SGHTS and YDEGEE. General findings and caveats noted by the study authors: A significant rise in spike-specific TCR breadth and depth was observed after two AZD1222 doses relative to day 0 and relative to MenACWY recipients. In the small 56-69-year group, the increase in depth fell short of significance, most likely because of low power. The vaccine-associated CD4 TCRs covered the entire spike protein, and the dominant responses fell in regions 160-218 and 743-854. Most participants were white British and females outnumbered males, and the authors suggested that clonal diversity may have been underestimated. Reportedly, almost half of the unique spike-specific TCRs recognized epitopes lying outside the regions that are mutated in the B.1.351 and B.1.1.7 variants. Because no samples from the day 14 peak response were available, repertoires could be characterized only after the peak T cell response. Conclusions about previously exposed vaccinees are limited because only five or six AZD1222 recipients were SARS-CoV-2 seropositive at baseline.

As concerns this clone: It has no known antigen specificity. Base-call qualities are not available, and no considerably larger clone is one nucleotide away.

The sample here was peripheral blood, taken on day 0 of AZD1222 vaccination. The chain is assembled from TRBV5-8 and TRBJ2-4, and the D gene may be TRBD1, 5 bases matching. The TCR sequence derives from an adult in good health. This receptor has the CDR3 CASSQIRVSKNIQYF. The nucleotide sequence is given as TGTGCCAGCAGCCAAATCAGGGTGTCCAAAAACATTCAGTACTTC.